The 8 T cell receptor beta chains given below trace back to one sample, sequenced in a study of shared clonotypes between healthy human individuals. Here immunoSEQ multiplex PCR was the method, and the copy in TCRdb shows in-frame clones only, minus some. The sample lists hundreds of thousands of clones, less than 85% occurring once. Source material: memory CD4+ T cells sorted from blood. Indicated subset: CD45RA-negative fraction. Every receptor here comes from a woman in her twenties or thirties in good health.

This chain connects TRBV6-8 to TRBJ1-5, with D perhaps matching TRBD1 (6 bases). The CDR3 sequence is 16 residues long. Germline V gene sequence: CDR1 MNHGY, CDR2 SAAAGT. V lost 6 bases to trimming and J lost 0 bases, with 15 bases between them. This CDR3 reads CASSCRTVVSNQPQHF. The CDR3 DNA reads as TGTGCCAGCAGCTGCCGGACAGTTGTTAGCAATCAGCCCCAGCATTTT.

The chain links TRBV11-2 to TRBJ1-2; possibly TRBD1 for D (5 bases). V was trimmed by 5 bases and J by 5 bases, leaving 9 bases between them. The CDR3 is made up of 12 amino acids. Germline CDR1 SGHAT, CDR2 FQNNGV. DNA for the CDR3: TGTGCCAGCAGCCAAGACAGATATGGCTACACCTTC. Protein: CASSQDRYGYTF.

The chain is built from TRBV5-5 and TRBJ2-3, with D possibly being TRBD2 (6 bases). CDR1 is SGHKS and CDR2 is YYEKEE in the germline V gene (reference sequence). V was pared by 0 bases and J by 7 bases, with 30 bases between. This CDR3 spans 20 amino acids. Written as DNA, the CDR3 is TGTGCCAGCAGCTTGGCCAGACTACTGGGGACTGGACCTAAACGGAATACGCAGTATTTT. Translated: CASSLARLLGTGPKRNTQYF.

This clone occurred many times. The chain is built from TRBV5-1 and TRBJ1-2; D is undetermined. Per the germline V gene, CDR1 is SGHRS and CDR2 is YFSETQ. V was clipped by 0 bases and J by 2 bases, with 2 bases between them. This CDR3 region has 12 residues. The DNA of the CDR3 is TGCGCCAGCAGCTTGGAAAACTATGGCTACACCTTC. This gives the protein CASSLENYGYTF.

The rearrangement links TRBV6-1 to TRBJ2-1; D unclear. Germline V gives CDR1 MNHNS, CDR2 SASEGT. Trimming left V 1 base short and J 4 bases short, with 11 bases between. The length of the CDR3 is 15 residues. CDR3 residues: CASSEDWQLYNEQFF. The CDR3 DNA reads as TGTGCCAGCAGTGAAGATTGGCAGCTGTACAATGAGCAGTTCTTC.

The chain recombines TRBV7-9 with TRBJ1-4; D is unresolved. V lost 5 bases and J lost 8, with 18 bases in between. This CDR3 is 15 amino acids long. Germline loops: CDR1 SEHNR, CDR2 FQNEAQ (reference sequence). The CDR3 nucleotides are TGTGCCAGCAGCCCGGCGGCAGAAGGGAGGGAAAAACTGTTTTTT. This codes for CASSPAAEGREKLFF. Filled out from reference TRBV7-9 and TRBJ1-4, the complete variable domain reads DTGVSQNPRHKITKRGQNVTFRCDPISEHNRLYWYRQTLGQGPEFLTYFQNEAQLEKSRLLSDRFSAERPKGSFSTLEIQRTEQGDSAMYLCASSPAAEGREKLFFGSGTQLSVL.

V usage is TRBV10-1 and J usage is TRBJ2-3, with D perhaps matching TRBD2 (5 bases). This CDR3 is built from 14 residues. Germline V gene sequence: CDR1 WNHNN, CDR2 SYGVQD (reference sequence). Between the trimmed V and J ends, which lost 6 bases and 7 bases, there was a span of 17 bases. The CDR3: CASRPSGPGYTQYF. In DNA form, the CDR3 reads TGCGCCAGCAGACCGAGCGGACCCGGGTATACGCAGTATTTT.

The rearrangement joins TRBV7-8 to TRBJ1-6; 10 nucleotides match TRBD1. V lost 5 bases and J lost 10; bases outside the gene matches: 14. This CDR3 comprises 17 residues. Germline CDR1 is SGHVS and CDR2 is FQNEAQ. In nucleotides, the CDR3 is TGTGCCAGCAGCCCCGATACTGGGACAGGGGTTTCCTCACCCCTCCACTTT. This encodes CASSPDTGTGVSSPLHF.